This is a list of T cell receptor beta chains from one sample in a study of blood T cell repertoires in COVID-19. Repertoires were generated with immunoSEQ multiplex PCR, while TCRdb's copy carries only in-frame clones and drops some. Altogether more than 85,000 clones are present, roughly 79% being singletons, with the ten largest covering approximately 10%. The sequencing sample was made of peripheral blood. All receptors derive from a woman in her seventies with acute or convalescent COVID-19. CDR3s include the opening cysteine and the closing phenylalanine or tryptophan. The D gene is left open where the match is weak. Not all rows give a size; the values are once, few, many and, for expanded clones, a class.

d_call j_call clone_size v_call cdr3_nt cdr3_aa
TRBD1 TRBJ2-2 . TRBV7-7 TGTGCCAGCAGCTCCGGGACAGGGGGCCACACCGGGGAGCTGTTTTTT CASSSGTGGHTGELFF
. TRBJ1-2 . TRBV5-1 TGCGCCAGCAGCTTGGAGTTAGGTGGGGCTTACTATGGCTACACCTTC CASSLELGGAYYGYTF
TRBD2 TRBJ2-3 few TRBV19 TGTGCCAGTAGGCTAGCGGGAGATACGCAGTATTTT CASRLAGDTQYF
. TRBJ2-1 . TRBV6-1 TGTGCCAGCAGTGAGTTGGGCGGGACCTACAATGAGCAGTTCTTC CASSELGGTYNEQFF
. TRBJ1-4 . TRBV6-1 TGTGCCAGCAGTGAACCCGGGGGGGATGAAAAACTGTTTTTT CASSEPGGDEKLFF
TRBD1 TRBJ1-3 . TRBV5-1 TGCGCCAGCAGCTTGGGCCCGTCGACAGGGGGTTTTGGAAACACCATATATTTT CASSLGPSTGGFGNTIYF
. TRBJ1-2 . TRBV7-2 TGTGCCAGCAGCTTAGCCCCAGGGAACTATGTCTATGGCTACACCTTC CASSLAPGNYVYGYTF
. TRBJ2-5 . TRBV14 TGTGCCAGCAGCCAACTAGCGACCCAAGAGACCCAGTACTTC CASSQLATQETQYF
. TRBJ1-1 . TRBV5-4 TGTGCCAGCAGCTCAGGAGGGCGATTGGTAGCTGAAGCTTTCTTT CASSSGGRLVAEAFF
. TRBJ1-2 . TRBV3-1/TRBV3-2 TGTGCCAGCAGCCAAGAAGTCAGGGGTTCCTATGGCTACACCTTC CASSQEVRGSYGYTF
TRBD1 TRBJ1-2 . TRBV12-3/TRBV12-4 TGTGCCAGCAGTTCCGGGACAGCCTATGGCTACACCTTC CASSSGTAYGYTF
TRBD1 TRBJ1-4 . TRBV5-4 TGTGCCAGCAGCCGACAGGGGGCGGTTAATGAAAAACTGTTTTTT CASSRQGAVNEKLFF
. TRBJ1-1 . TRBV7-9 TGTGCCAGCAGCTGGAGCACAGGGATGAACACTGAAGCTTTCTTT CASSWSTGMNTEAFF
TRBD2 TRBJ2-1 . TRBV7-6 TGTGCCAGCAGCCGGACTAGCGGGGGGGTTAATGAGCAGTTCTTC CASSRTSGGVNEQFF
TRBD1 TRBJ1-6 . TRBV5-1 TGCGCCAGCAGCTTAGACAGGGAAGGCGGATCACCCCTCCACTTT CASSLDREGGSPLHF
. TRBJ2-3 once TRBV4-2 TGTGCCAGCAGCCATGCCGGGACTGCAGATACGCAGTATTTT CASSHAGTADTQYF
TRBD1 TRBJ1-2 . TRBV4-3 TGCGCCAGCAGCCGAACCGGGACAGGGTTAGACTATGGCTACACCTTC CASSRTGTGLDYGYTF
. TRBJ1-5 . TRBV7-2 TGTGCCAGCAGCTTACAGTCCACAGGGTATAGCAATCAGCCCCAGCATTTT CASSLQSTGYSNQPQHF
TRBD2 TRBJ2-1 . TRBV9 TGTGCCAGCAGCATCAGGACTAGCGGGGAGGGTGAGCAGTTCTTC CASSIRTSGEGEQFF